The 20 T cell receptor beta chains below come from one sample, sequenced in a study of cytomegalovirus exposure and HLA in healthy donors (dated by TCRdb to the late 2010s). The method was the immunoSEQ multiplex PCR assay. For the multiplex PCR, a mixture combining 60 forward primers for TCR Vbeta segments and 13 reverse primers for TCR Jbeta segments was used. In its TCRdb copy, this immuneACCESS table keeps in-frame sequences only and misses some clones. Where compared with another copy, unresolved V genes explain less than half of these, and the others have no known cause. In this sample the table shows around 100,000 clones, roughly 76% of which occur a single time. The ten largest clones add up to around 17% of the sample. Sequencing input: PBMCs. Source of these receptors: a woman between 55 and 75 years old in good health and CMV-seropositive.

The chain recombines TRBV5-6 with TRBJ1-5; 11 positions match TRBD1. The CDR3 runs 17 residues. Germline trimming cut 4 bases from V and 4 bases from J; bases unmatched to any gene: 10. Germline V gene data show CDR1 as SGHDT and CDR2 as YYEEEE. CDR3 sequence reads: CASSRRTGGAGNQPQHF. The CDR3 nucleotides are TGTGCCAGCAGCCGAAGGACAGGGGGCGCAGGAAATCAGCCCCAGCATTTT.

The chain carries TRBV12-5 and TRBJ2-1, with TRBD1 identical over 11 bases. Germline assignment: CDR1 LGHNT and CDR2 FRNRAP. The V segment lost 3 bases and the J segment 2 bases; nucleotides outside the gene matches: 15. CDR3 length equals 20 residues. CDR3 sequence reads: CASGLQLGTGGRGAYNEQFF. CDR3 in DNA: TGTGCTAGTGGTTTACAACTCGGGACAGGGGGAAGGGGTGCCTACAATGAGCAGTTCTTC.

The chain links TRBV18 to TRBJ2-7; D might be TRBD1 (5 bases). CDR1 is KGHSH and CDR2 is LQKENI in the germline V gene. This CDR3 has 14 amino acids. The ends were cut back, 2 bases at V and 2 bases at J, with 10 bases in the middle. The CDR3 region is CASSPSDITYEQYF. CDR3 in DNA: TGTGCCAGCTCACCATCGGACATTACCTACGAGCAGTACTTC.

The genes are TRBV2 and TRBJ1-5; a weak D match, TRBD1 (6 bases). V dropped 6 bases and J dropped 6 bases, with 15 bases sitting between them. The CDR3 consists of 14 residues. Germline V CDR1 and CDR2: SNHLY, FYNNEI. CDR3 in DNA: TGTGCCAGCAGACTCAACCAGGGGAGTCAGCCCCAGCATTTT. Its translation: CASRLNQGSQPQHF.

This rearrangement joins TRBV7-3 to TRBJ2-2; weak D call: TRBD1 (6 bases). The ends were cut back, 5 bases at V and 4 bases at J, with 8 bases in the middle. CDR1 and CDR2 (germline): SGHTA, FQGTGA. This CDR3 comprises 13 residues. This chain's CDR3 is CASSQGSTGELFF. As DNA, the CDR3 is TGTGCCAGCAGCCAGGGGAGCACCGGGGAGCTGTTTTTT. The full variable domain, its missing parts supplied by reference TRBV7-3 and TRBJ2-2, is GAGVSQTPSNKVTEKGKYVELRCDPISGHTALYWYRQSLGQGPEFLIYFQGTGAADDSGLPNDRFFAVRPEGSVSTLKIQRTERGDSAVYLCASSQGSTGELFFGEGSRLTVL.

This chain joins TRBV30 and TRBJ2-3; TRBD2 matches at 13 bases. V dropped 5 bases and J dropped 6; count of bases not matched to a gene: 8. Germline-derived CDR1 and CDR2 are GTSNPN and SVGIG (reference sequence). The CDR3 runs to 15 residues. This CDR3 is CAWGGLAGPRDTQYF. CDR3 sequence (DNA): TGTGCCTGGGGGGGACTAGCGGGGCCACGGGATACGCAGTATTTT. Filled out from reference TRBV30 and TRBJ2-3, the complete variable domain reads SQTIHQWPATLVQPVGSPLSLECTVEGTSNPNLYWYRQAAGRGLQLLFYSVGIGQISSEVPQNLSASRPQDRQFILSSKKLLLSDSGFYLCAWGGLAGPRDTQYFGPGTRLTVL.

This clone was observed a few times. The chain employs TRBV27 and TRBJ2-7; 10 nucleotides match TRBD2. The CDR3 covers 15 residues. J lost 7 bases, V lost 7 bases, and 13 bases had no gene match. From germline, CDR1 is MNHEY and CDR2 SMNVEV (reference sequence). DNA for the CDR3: TGTGCCAGCATTTCAATAGCGGGAGGCCGGGAGGAGCAGTACTTC. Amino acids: CASISIAGGREEQYF.

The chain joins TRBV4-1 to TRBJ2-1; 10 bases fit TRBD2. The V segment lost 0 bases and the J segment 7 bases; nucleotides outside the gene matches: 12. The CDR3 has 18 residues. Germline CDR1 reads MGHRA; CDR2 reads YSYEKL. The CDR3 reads CASSQDPKPSGSGNEQFF. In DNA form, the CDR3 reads TGCGCCAGCAGCCAAGATCCCAAGCCTAGCGGGAGTGGTAATGAGCAGTTCTTC.

The CDR3 DNA reads TGTGCCTGGAGCAGGAGGTCCTACGAGCAGTACTTC. Its protein product is CAWSRRSYEQYF. The chain recombines TRBV30 with TRBJ2-7; D is perhaps TRBD2 (5 bases). Deletions cut 3 bases from V and 1 base from J, with 7 bases between. The CDR3 is made up of 12 amino acids. Germline CDR1 reads GTSNPN; CDR2 reads SVGIG (reference sequence).

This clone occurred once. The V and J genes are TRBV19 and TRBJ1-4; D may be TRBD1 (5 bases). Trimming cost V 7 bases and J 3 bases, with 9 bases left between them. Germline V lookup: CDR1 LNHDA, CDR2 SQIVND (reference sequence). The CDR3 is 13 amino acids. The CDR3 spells CASTPTANEKLFF. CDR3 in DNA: TGTGCCAGTACTCCGACAGCTAATGAAAAACTGTTTTTT.

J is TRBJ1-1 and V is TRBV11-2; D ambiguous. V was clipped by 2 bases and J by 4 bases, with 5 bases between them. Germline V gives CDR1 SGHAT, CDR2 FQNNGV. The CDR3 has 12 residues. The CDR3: CASSLTGTEAFF. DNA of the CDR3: TGTGCCAGCAGCTTAACCGGCACTGAAGCTTTCTTT.

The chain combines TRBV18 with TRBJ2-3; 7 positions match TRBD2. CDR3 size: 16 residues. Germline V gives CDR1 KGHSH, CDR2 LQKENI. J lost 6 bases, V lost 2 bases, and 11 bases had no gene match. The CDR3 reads CASSPSRGRSWDTQYF. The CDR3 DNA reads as TGTGCCAGCTCACCAAGCCGCGGGAGAAGTTGGGATACGCAGTATTTT. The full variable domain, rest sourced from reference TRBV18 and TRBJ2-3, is NAGVMQNPRHLVRRRGQEARLRCSPMKGHSHVYWYRQLPEEGLKFMVYLQKENIIDESGMPKERFSAEFPKEGPSILRIQQVVRGDSAAYFCASSPSRGRSWDTQYFGPGTRLTVL.

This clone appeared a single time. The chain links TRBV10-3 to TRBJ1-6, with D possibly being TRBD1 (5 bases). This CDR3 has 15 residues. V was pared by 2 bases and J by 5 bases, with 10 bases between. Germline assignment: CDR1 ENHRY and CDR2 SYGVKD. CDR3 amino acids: CAISETPRDNSPLHF. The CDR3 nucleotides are TGTGCCATCAGTGAGACCCCCAGGGATAATTCACCCCTCCACTTT.

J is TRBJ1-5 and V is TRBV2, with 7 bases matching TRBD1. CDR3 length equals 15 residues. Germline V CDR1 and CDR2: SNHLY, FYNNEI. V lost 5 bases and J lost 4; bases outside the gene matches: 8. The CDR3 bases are TGTGCCAGCAGTCGTGAAGGGACAGCGAATCAGCCCCAGCATTTT. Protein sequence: CASSREGTANQPQHF.

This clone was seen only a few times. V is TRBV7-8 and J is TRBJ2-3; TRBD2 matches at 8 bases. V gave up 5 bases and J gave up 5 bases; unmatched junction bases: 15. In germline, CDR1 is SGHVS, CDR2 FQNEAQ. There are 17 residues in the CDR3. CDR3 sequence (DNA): TGTGCCAGCAGCCCAGCGGGGGAGGGTCTAGCGGGAGATACGCAGTATTTT. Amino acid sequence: CASSPAGEGLAGDTQYF.

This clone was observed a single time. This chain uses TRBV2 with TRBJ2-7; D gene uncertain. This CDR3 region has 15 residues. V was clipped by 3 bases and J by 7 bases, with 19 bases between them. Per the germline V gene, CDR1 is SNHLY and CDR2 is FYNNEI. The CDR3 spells CASSEFWQVQREQYF. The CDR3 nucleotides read TGTGCCAGCAGTGAGTTTTGGCAGGTCCAAAGGGAGCAGTACTTC.

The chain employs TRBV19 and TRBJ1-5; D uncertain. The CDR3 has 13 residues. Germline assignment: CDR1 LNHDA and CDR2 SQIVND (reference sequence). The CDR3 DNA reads TGTGCTACTACGCGGGGATACAATCAGCCCCAGCATTTT. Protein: CATTRGYNQPQHF. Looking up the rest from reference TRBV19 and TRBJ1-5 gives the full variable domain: DGGITQSPKYLFRKEGQNVTLSCEQNLNHDAMYWYRQDPGQGLRLIYYSQIVNDFQKGDIAEGYSVSREKKESFPLTVTSAQKNPTAFYLCATTRGYNQPQHFGDGTRLSIL.

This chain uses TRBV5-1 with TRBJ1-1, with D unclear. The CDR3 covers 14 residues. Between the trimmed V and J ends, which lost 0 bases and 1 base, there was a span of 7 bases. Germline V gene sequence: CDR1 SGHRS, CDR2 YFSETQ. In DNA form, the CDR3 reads TGCGCCAGCAGCTTGGGACAAGCGAACACTGAAGCTTTCTTT. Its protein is CASSLGQANTEAFF.

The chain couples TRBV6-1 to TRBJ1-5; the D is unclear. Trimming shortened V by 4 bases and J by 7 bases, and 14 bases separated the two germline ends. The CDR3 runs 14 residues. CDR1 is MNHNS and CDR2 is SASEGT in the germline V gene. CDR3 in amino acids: CASSATTASQPQHF. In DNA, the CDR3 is TGTGCCAGCAGTGCGACAACTGCCTCGCAGCCCCAGCATTTT.

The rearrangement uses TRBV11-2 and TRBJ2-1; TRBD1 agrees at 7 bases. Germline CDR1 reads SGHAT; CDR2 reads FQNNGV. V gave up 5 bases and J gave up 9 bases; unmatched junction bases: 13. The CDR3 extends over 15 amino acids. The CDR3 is CASSPVFGTAIEQFF. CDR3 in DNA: TGTGCCAGCAGCCCCGTCTTCGGGACAGCTATTGAGCAGTTCTTC.